These T cell receptor beta chains were read from a single sample in a study of T-cell memory formation after mild COVID-19. TCRdb passed the 5' RACE reads through MiXCR, listing each CDR3 protein once. The profile shows 500,000 to 650,000 distinct CDR3 sequences, about 20% of them singletons. The sample comprised PBMCs or a T cell subset sorted from them (not recorded which). These receptor sequences come from an adult woman who had mild COVID-19 (a few samples of this study predate the infection). Cell type and time point are not known. Each CDR3 is given with its conserved first and last residue. The D gene is left open where the match is weak. Clone size is given for some rows only: seen once, a few or many times, or a class if the clone is expanded.

D	J	V	size	length	DNA	CDR3
NA	TRBJ1-5	TRBV6-6	NA	15	TGTGCCAGCAGTTATCCGAGGGCCGACAATCAGCCCCAGCATTTT	CASSYPRADNQPQHF
TRBD1	TRBJ2-5	TRBV20-1	NA	13	TGCAGTGCCCCCCGACAGGGAGAAGAGACCCAGTACTTC	CSAPRQGEETQYF
NA	TRBJ1-1	TRBV29-1	few	13	TGCAGCGTTGATGAGGGTTTGAACACTGAAGCTTTCTTT	CSVDEGLNTEAFF
TRBD1	TRBJ1-2	TRBV20-1	NA	15	TGCAGTGCTCTTCTTCTTCAGACAGGGGACTATGGCTACACCTTC	CSALLLQTGDYGYTF
NA	TRBJ2-7	TRBV6-1	many	15	TGTGCCAGCAGTGTAGGAGGGTCCCTATCCTACGAGCAGTACTTC	CASSVGGSLSYEQYF
NA	TRBJ2-1	TRBV12-3/TRBV12-4	NA	16	TGTGCCAGCAGCCCGCAAACGACACTCGGGTACAATGAGCAGTTCTTC	CASSPQTTLGYNEQFF
TRBD2	TRBJ2-1	TRBV12-3/TRBV12-4	few	14	TGTGCCAGCAGTATAGCGGGGGGGCTTTATGAGCAGTTCTTC	CASSIAGGLYEQFF
NA	TRBJ2-3	TRBV12-3/TRBV12-4	NA	15	TGTGCCAGCAGTTTACACGGTGCTAGCACAGATACGCAGTATTTT	CASSLHGASTDTQYF
NA	TRBJ1-6	TRBV25-1	NA	14	TGTGCCAGCAGTGGGGGGGCAGGTAATTCACCCCTCCACTTT	CASSGGAGNSPLHF
TRBD2	TRBJ2-1	TRBV30	NA	13	TGTGCCACCGGGGGGACCGCCGACAATGAGCAGTTCTTC	CATGGTADNEQFF
NA	TRBJ2-5	TRBV7-9	NA	16	TGTGCCAGCTTTCCAGGGCGGAGCAGGGCTTTAGAGACCCAGTACTTC	CASFPGRSRALETQYF
TRBD2	TRBJ2-2	TRBV25-1	few	16	TGTGCCAGCAGTGCCCTGACGGGGGGGTCCACCGGGGAGCTGTTTTTT	CASSALTGGSTGELFF
NA	TRBJ2-3	TRBV24-1	NA	12	TGTGCCACCGCTTTCAGCACAGATACGCAGTATTTT	CATAFSTDTQYF
TRBD1	TRBJ1-2	TRBV12-3/TRBV12-4	NA	15	TGTGCCAGCAGTTCCGGACAGGGGCGTCGGTATGGCTACACCTTC	CASSSGQGRRYGYTF
NA	TRBJ1-1	TRBV29-1	NA	14	TGCAGCGTCACGGGGTCTTTCGGGAGCACTGAAGCTTTCTTT	CSVTGSFGSTEAFF
TRBD2	TRBJ2-3	TRBV5-5	few	14	TGTGCCAGCACCCAGCGGGGTAGCACAGATACGCAGTATTTT	CASTQRGSTDTQYF
TRBD1	TRBJ1-1	TRBV7-9	NA	13	TGTGCCAGCAGGGGGACAGGGAGCACTGAAGCTTTCTTT	CASRGTGSTEAFF
NA	TRBJ1-1	TRBV7-9	NA	16	TGTGCCAGCAGCCTAGGGCTTTCAGAAGCCAACACTGAAGCTTTCTTT	CASSLGLSEANTEAFF
NA	TRBJ1-2	TRBV2	few	11	TGTGCCAGCAGTGAAAAATCTGGCTACACCTTC	CASSEKSGYTF
NA	TRBJ1-1	TRBV29-1	NA	12	TGCAGCGTTCGGACTGAGAACACTGAAGCTTTCTTT	CSVRTENTEAFF
TRBD1	TRBJ2-1	TRBV6-2/TRBV6-3	few	15	TGTGCCAGCAGCCCTCGACAGGGGGCGTACAATGAGCAGTTCTTC	CASSPRQGAYNEQFF
NA	TRBJ1-5	TRBV2	NA	16	TGTGCCAGCAGTGACCAAGGGGGTCGTGGCAATCAGCCCCAGCATTTT	CASSDQGGRGNQPQHF
NA	TRBJ2-5	TRBV7-6	NA	18	TGTGCCAGCAGCTTAGTGGGTATCGGCGGGCCCCTCTCGGAGACCCAGTACTTC	CASSLVGIGGPLSETQYF